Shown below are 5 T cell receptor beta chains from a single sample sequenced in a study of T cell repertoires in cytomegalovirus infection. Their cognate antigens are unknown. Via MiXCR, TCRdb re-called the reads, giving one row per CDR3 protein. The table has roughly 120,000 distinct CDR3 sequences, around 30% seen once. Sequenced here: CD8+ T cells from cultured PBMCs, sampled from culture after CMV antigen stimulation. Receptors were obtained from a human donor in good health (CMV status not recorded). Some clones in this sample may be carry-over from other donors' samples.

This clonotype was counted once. CDR3 protein: CASSSRLAGGPNTGELFF. As DNA, the CDR3 is TGTGCCAGCAGTTCCCGACTAGCGGGGGGACCTAACACCGGGGAGCTGTTTTTT. The chain links TRBV28 to TRBJ2-2; 13 bases match TRBD2. The CDR3 spans 18 residues. The V segment lost 4 bases and the J segment 2 bases; nucleotides outside the gene matches: 7. CDR1 and CDR2 (germline): MDHEN, SYDVKM.

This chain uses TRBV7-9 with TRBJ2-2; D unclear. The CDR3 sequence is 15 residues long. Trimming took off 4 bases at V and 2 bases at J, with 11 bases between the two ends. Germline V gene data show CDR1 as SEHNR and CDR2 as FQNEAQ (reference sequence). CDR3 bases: TGTGCCAGCAGCTCCACTGTTGGAAACACCGGGGAGCTGTTTTTT. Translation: CASSSTVGNTGELFF.

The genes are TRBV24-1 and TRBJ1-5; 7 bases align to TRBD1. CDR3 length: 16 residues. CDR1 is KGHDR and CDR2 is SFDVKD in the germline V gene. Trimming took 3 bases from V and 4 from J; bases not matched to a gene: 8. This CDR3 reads CATSDPGQATNQPQHF. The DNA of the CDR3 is TGTGCCACCAGTGATCCTGGACAGGCGACTAATCAGCCCCAGCATTTT.

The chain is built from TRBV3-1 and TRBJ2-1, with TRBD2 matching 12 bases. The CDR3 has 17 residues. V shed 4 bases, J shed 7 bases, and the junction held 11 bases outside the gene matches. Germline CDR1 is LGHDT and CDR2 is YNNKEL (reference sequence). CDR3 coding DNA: TGTGCCAGCAGCCTCACCCTGACTAGCGGGGGTCTAAATGAGCAGTTCTTC. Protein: CASSLTLTSGGLNEQFF.

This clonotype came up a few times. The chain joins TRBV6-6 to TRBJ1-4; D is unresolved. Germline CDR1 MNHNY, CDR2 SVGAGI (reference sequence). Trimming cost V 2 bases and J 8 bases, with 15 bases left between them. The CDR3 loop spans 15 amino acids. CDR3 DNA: TGTGCCAGCAGTTACGTGGACGGGGTCCGCGAAAAACTGTTTTTT. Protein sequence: CASSYVDGVREKLFF.